A selection of T cell receptor beta chains follows, all from one sample in a study of regulatory T cells in long-lasting Graves disease. TCRdb called the multiplex PCR reads again in MiXCR, with one record for every CDR3 protein. The sample contains approximately 350,000 distinct CDR3 sequences, around 23% of which appear only once. This specimen was peripheral blood mononuclear cells (PBMCs), taken when the disease was refractory, from a patient treated with antithyroid drugs. These receptors came from a woman in her forties with Graves disease. CDR3s include the opening cysteine and the closing phenylalanine or tryptophan. D genes are given only for firm matches. Expanded clones are given a class, and other clones once, few, many or no size at all.

V gene	J gene	D gene	clone size	CDR3 protein	CDR3 DNA
TRBV14	TRBJ2-7	-	-	CASSQVKGISYEQYF	TGTGCCAGCAGCCAAGTCAAAGGGATATCCTACGAGCAGTACTTC
TRBV5-1	TRBJ2-7	TRBD2	few	CASSTGLARLYEQYF	TGCGCCAGCAGCACCGGACTAGCGCGCCTCTACGAGCAGTACTTC
TRBV7-6	TRBJ2-5	-	few	CASSLAGTIAETQYF	TGTGCCAGCAGCTTAGCGGGGACAATTGCGGAGACCCAGTACTTC
TRBV20-1	TRBJ1-5	-	-	CSACVTGGNQLQHF	TGCAGTGCTTGCGTGACAGGCGGTAATCAGCTCCAGCATTTT
TRBV11-3	TRBJ2-2	TRBD1	few	CASSSRDRGLIGELFF	TGTGCCAGCAGCTCCCGGGACAGGGGGCTTATCGGGGAGCTGTTTTTT
TRBV6-1	TRBJ2-5	TRBD2	few	CASSAGLAGWETQYF	TGTGCCAGCAGTGCCGGACTAGCGGGGTGGGAGACCCAGTACTTC
TRBV11-2	TRBJ1-4	TRBD1	many	CASSLGDRAEKLFF	TGTGCCAGCAGCTTAGGAGACAGGGCCGAAAAACTGTTTTTT
TRBV12-3/TRBV12-4	TRBJ1-1	-	-	CASSLLGGGRDTEAFF	TGTGCCAGCAGCTTATTGGGGGGGGGTCGGGACACTGAAGCTTTCTTT
TRBV28	TRBJ2-3	TRBD1	many	CASSLYQGATDTQYF	TGTGCCAGCAGTTTGTATCAGGGGGCCACAGATACGCAGTATTTT
TRBV3-1	TRBJ1-3	-	-	CASSQVRTGNTIYF	TGTGCCAGCAGCCAAGTGCGGACAGGAAACACCATATATTTT
TRBV5-1	TRBJ1-1	TRBD1	-	CASSPGQGVRLAFF	TGCGCCAGCAGCCCGGGACAGGGGGTGCGTCTAGCTTTCTTT
TRBV5-1	TRBJ2-7	-	many	CASNPAPGERGEQYF	TGCGCCAGCAACCCTGCCCCGGGGGAGAGGGGCGAGCAGTACTTC
TRBV6-1	TRBJ2-2	TRBD1	-	CASRVQGDNTGELFF	TGTGCCAGCAGAGTACAGGGGGACAACACCGGGGAGCTGTTTTTT
TRBV10-3	TRBJ2-5	-	few	CAISEPDRVGKSETQYF	TGTGCCATCAGTGAACCGGACAGAGTTGGTAAATCAGAGACCCAGTACTTC
TRBV29-1	TRBJ2-1	TRBD2	-	CSGMPSGVPAYNEQFF	TGCAGCGGTATGCCTAGCGGAGTCCCCGCATACAATGAGCAGTTCTTC
TRBV25-1	TRBJ2-5	-	few	CASSGDLASRETQYF	TGTGCCAGCAGTGGAGATCTAGCGTCTAGGGAGACCCAGTACTTC
TRBV28	TRBJ2-5	-	many	CASSLGKTQYF	TGTGCCAGCAGTTTGGGAAAGACCCAGTACTTC
TRBV28	TRBJ2-7	-	few	CASSLGVWGSYYEQYF	TGTGCCAGCAGTTTAGGCGTCTGGGGCAGCTACTACGAGCAGTACTTC
TRBV19	TRBJ2-7	-	-	CASSMIRGEQYF	TGTGCCAGTAGTATGATCAGGGGCGAGCAGTACTTC
TRBV28	TRBJ2-2	-	many	CASHLNTGELFF	TGTGCCAGCCACCTAAACACCGGGGAGCTGTTTTTT
TRBV28	TRBJ2-2	-	-	CASSWSAITGELFF	TGTGCCAGCAGTTGGTCGGCCATCACCGGGGAGCTGTTTTTT
TRBV28	TRBJ1-2	-	-	CASTREGYGYTF	TGTGCCAGCACCAGGGAAGGCTATGGCTACACCTTC
TRBV27	TRBJ2-2	-	many	CASSIVATHTGELFF	TGTGCCAGCAGTATTGTGGCTACCCACACCGGGGAGCTGTTTTTT
TRBV11-2	TRBJ1-3	TRBD1	-	CASTLAGTAGNTIYF	TGTGCCAGCACTCTAGCCGGGACAGCTGGAAACACCATATATTTT
TRBV28	TRBJ1-2	-	-	CASRVTGTDGYTF	TGTGCCAGCAGGGTTACAGGGACGGATGGCTACACCTTC
TRBV2	TRBJ2-7	-	few	CASSLSGGQGPYEQYF	TGTGCCAGCAGCTTAAGTGGGGGGCAGGGCCCCTACGAGCAGTACTTC
TRBV5-1	TRBJ2-7	-	-	CASSLDWGPDEQHF	TGCGCCAGCAGCTTGGACTGGGGTCCGGACGAGCAGCACTTC
TRBV11-2	TRBJ2-3	TRBD2	-	CASSSSGRIQDTQYF	TGTGCCAGCAGCTCTAGCGGGAGGATACAAGATACGCAGTATTTT
TRBV11-2	TRBJ2-3	-	few	CASSLLWVTDTQYF	TGTGCCAGCAGCTTACTTTGGGTTACTGATACGCAGTATTTT
TRBV6-5	TRBJ2-7	-	-	CASSYSKGKVDEQYF	TGTGCCAGCAGTTACTCGAAGGGAAAGGTAGACGAGCAGTACTTC
TRBV7-9	TRBJ2-5	-	few	CASSPGISKETQYF	TGTGCCAGCAGCCCGGGTATCTCAAAAGAGACCCAGTACTTC
TRBV29-1	TRBJ1-1	-	once	CSAQPGPWNTEAFF	TGCAGCGCGCAACCGGGACCGTGGAACACTGAAGCTTTCTTT
TRBV11-2	TRBJ2-3	-	-	CASRKGGKPDTQYF	TGTGCCAGCAGGAAGGGGGGAAAGCCAGATACGCAGTATTTT
TRBV28	TRBJ1-5	-	many	CASSYDRSNQPQHF	TGTGCCAGCAGCTACGACAGGAGCAATCAGCCCCAGCATTTT
TRBV7-9	TRBJ1-1	TRBD1	few	CASSRDSLHTEAFF	TGTGCCAGCAGCCGGGACAGCCTACACACTGAAGCTTTCTTT
TRBV10-3	TRBJ1-3	-	-	CAIMALKCRVSGNTIYF	TGTGCCATCATGGCGCTTAAATGCAGGGTCTCTGGAAACACCATATATTTT
TRBV27	TRBJ2-1	-	-	CASSLWEGGINEQFF	TGTGCCAGCAGTTTATGGGAGGGGGGGATCAATGAGCAGTTCTTC
TRBV10-3	TRBJ2-1	TRBD2	few	CAISVGATSGAYIEQFF	TGTGCCATCAGTGTAGGGGCAACTAGCGGGGCTTACATTGAGCAGTTCTTC
TRBV5-6	TRBJ2-5	TRBD2	few	CASSPLISGLAAQETQYF	TGTGCCAGCAGCCCCCTGATATCCGGACTAGCGGCCCAAGAGACCCAGTACTTC
TRBV12-3/TRBV12-4	TRBJ2-1	TRBD1	few	CASSPGTGGIYNEQFF	TGTGCCAGCAGTCCTGGGACAGGGGGCATATACAATGAGCAGTTCTTC
TRBV6-1	TRBJ2-5	TRBD2	few	CASSRLGGREQETQYF	TGTGCCAGCAGCAGGTTAGGCGGGAGAGAACAAGAGACCCAGTACTTC
TRBV5-1	TRBJ2-3	TRBD2	-	CASSLGLAEVDTQYF	TGCGCCAGCAGCTTGGGACTAGCTGAAGTAGATACGCAGTATTTT
TRBV11-2	TRBJ1-4	TRBD1	many	CASSLDGTGFTKLFF	TGTGCCAGCAGCTTAGATGGGACAGGGTTTACAAAACTGTTTTTT
TRBV7-8	TRBJ1-4	TRBD1	many	CASSLAGQPGGEKLFF	TGTGCCAGCAGCTTAGCGGGACAGCCGGGAGGTGAAAAACTGTTTTTT
TRBV11-2	TRBJ1-6	-	many	CASSPGGGSPLHF	TGTGCCAGCAGCCCGGGAGGAGGCTCACCCCTCCACTTT
TRBV20-1	TRBJ2-5	TRBD1	few	CSATARDRDYQETQYF	TGCAGTGCTACGGCCCGGGACAGGGACTACCAAGAGACCCAGTACTTC
TRBV5-1	TRBJ2-5	TRBD2	-	CASSLPLYGGERQETQYF	TGCGCCAGCAGCTTACCCCTATACGGGGGGGAGAGGCAAGAGACCCAGTACTTC
TRBV12-3/TRBV12-4	TRBJ2-1	TRBD2	-	CASRLAGASYNEQFF	TGTGCCAGCAGATTAGCGGGAGCCTCCTACAATGAGCAGTTCTTC
TRBV12-3/TRBV12-4	TRBJ2-1	-	-	CASSFSKGTQFF	TGTGCCAGCAGTTTCTCCAAGGGAACTCAGTTCTTC
TRBV20-1	TRBJ2-7	-	many	CSARGVIPSEQYF	TGCAGTGCTAGAGGCGTCATACCCTCCGAGCAGTACTTC
TRBV28	TRBJ2-7	TRBD2	many	CASSFGTRTGNF	TGTGCCAGCAGTTTCGGGACTAGAACTGGGAACTTC
TRBV28	TRBJ2-7	TRBD2	many	CASSLGLAGVLDTYEQYF	TGTGCCAGCAGTTTGGGACTAGCGGGAGTTCTAGACACCTACGAGCAGTACTTC
TRBV28	TRBJ2-7	TRBD1	many	CASNAGGREQYF	TGTGCCAGCAATGCAGGGGGCCGCGAGCAGTACTTC
TRBV5-5	TRBJ2-7	-	few	CASSSPGVEQYF	TGTGCCAGCAGCTCCCCTGGGGTCGAGCAGTACTTC
TRBV28	TRBJ2-1	TRBD2	few	CASSLGGAGDGYNEQFF	TGTGCCAGCAGTTTAGGAGGGGCGGGGGACGGCTACAATGAGCAGTTCTTC